The TCR beta chain under discussion was sequenced for a study of vaccination and CD4 T cells after COVID-19. Study background: A CEFX pool, an HIV-1 Nef pool, or else no peptide went into the control cultures.

This clonotype was observed a handful of times. Its antigen is currently unknown. The Oncomine TCR Beta short-read assay was applied to DNA of cultured CD4+ T cells. MiXCR was run by TCRdb on the PCR reads, yielding one entry per CDR3 protein. The table has about 20,000 distinct CDR3 sequences, 35% to 45% seen once; the top ten hold about a fifth. The treatment was: roughly 10-day PBMC culture with coronavirus spike peptide pools or control peptides (ViraFEST assay). This TCR was sampled from a human donor who received a COVID-19 vaccine. The specimen comprised CD4+ T cells from blood, cultured in vitro, sampled before SARS-CoV-2 vaccination.

CDR3 residues: CASSLGGVYTEAFF. CDR3 nucleotides: TGTGCCAGCAGCTTAGGAGGGGTTTACACTGAAGCTTTCTTT. The rearrangement links TRBV11-3 to TRBJ1-1; weak D call: TRBD1 (5 bases). The germline V gene has CDR1 SGHNT and CDR2 YENEEA. Trimming took off 1 base at V and 3 bases at J, with 9 bases between the two ends. There are 14 residues in the CDR3.